Below, 10 T cell receptor beta chains from the same sample are listed, as sequenced in a study of PD-L1 blockade in urothelial cancer (dated by TCRdb to 2015 to 2018). The sample's time point, from its label and the paper: peripheral blood 6 weeks after treatment start. The library came from the immunoSEQ multiplex PCR assay. Imported from immuneACCESS, the table was reduced by TCRdb to in-frame sequences with V and J called. These copies leave out some clones; in studies compared against another copy, an unresolved V gene accounts for under half, and the cause of the remainder is not known. Within this sample are around 110,000 clones, with around 93% of them counted one time only. 3% to 4.5% of the sample goes to the ten largest clones. The sequencing here drew on PBMCs, taken around atezolizumab (anti-PD-L1) treatment. The receptors originated from a man aged 55 to 70 with urothelial cancer.

The rearrangement links TRBV28 to TRBJ1-5, with TRBD1 matching over 7 bases. Germline CDR1 reads MDHEN; CDR2 reads SYDVKM. The length of the CDR3 is 17 residues. V dropped 7 bases and J dropped 1; count of bases not matched to a gene: 13. The CDR3 DNA reads TGTGCCAGCACCCAATGGGGCCCAGGGGGGAGCAATCAGCCCCAGCATTTT. It codes for CASTQWGPGGSNQPQHF.

This clone was recorded only once. The J gene is TRBJ1-1, the V gene TRBV7-8; 7 positions agree with TRBD1. The CDR3 contains 14 residues. Trimming cost V 5 bases and J 4 bases; bases outside gene matches: 7. Germline CDR1 and CDR2: SGHVS and FQNEAQ. The CDR3 loop reads CASSRGTASTEAFF. CDR3 nucleotides: TGTGCCAGCAGCCGTGGGACAGCCTCCACTGAAGCTTTCTTT.

The V and J genes are TRBV5-5 and TRBJ2-1; D possibly corresponds to TRBD1 (6 bases). CDR1 is SGHKS, CDR2 YYEKEE, per germline (reference sequence). V dropped 4 bases and J dropped 10 bases, with 12 bases sitting between them. There are 12 residues in the CDR3. As DNA, the CDR3 is TGTGCCAGCAGCCTGGGTGGGGGCGAGCAGTTCTTC. Translation: CASSLGGGEQFF.

This chain connects TRBV25-1 to TRBJ2-7; 7 bases align to TRBD2. CDR1 and CDR2 (germline): MGHDK, SYGVNS. Germline trimming cut 0 bases from V and 6 bases from J; bases unmatched to any gene: 11. This CDR3 spans 16 amino acids. In DNA, the CDR3 is TGTGCCAGCAGTGAATATAACCCCGGGGGGTTCTCCGAGCAGTACTTC. Translated: CASSEYNPGGFSEQYF.

The chain has TRBV5-6 and TRBJ2-3; 8 bases are a match to TRBD2. CDR1 is SGHDT and CDR2 is YYEEEE in the germline V gene. J was trimmed by 9 bases and V by 0 bases; bases with no gene match: 12. CDR3 length equals 16 residues. This CDR3 is CASSLAPRGARQTQYF. The CDR3 DNA reads as TGTGCCAGCAGCTTGGCCCCGCGGGGGGCCCGACAAACGCAGTATTTT.

This sequence joins TRBV4-1 and TRBJ2-7; 7 nucleotides agree with TRBD1. Looked up from germline, CDR1 is MGHRA and CDR2 is YSYEKL. V trimming: 0 bases; J trimming: 0 bases; junction bases outside the gene matches: 5. This CDR3 is 16 amino acids long. The CDR3 DNA follows: TGCGCCAGCAGCCAAGATAACAGGGGAAGCTCCTACGAGCAGTACTTC. This translates into CASSQDNRGSSYEQYF.

The CDR3 protein is CASSSGTSGLRISGDTQYF. The CDR3, as DNA: TGTGCCAGCAGCTCTGGGACTAGCGGACTCCGAATATCTGGAGATACGCAGTATTTT. The rearrangement uses TRBV5-4 and TRBJ2-3; 11 positions agree with TRBD2. The CDR3 runs to 19 residues. The V and J ends lost 3 bases and 5 bases, in that order; junction bases with no gene match: 17. Germline V CDR1 and CDR2: SGHNT, YYREEE (reference sequence).

This sequence joins TRBV18 and TRBJ2-2, with TRBD2 matching over 7 bases. Germline loops: CDR1 KGHSH, CDR2 LQKENI. The CDR3 has 15 residues. V dropped 2 bases and J dropped 5; count of bases not matched to a gene: 5. CDR3 DNA: TGTGCCAGCTCACCAATACTAGCGACGACCGGGGAGCTGTTTTTT. Encoded protein: CASSPILATTGELFF.

There are a few counts of this clone. V is TRBV20-1 and J is TRBJ1-2, with D unclear. Germline V gene lookup returns CDR1 DFQATT and CDR2 SNEGSKA (reference sequence). V was trimmed by 3 bases and J by 3 bases, leaving 5 bases between them. The CDR3 consists of 11 residues. CDR3 nucleotide sequence: TGCAGTGCTAGGACTGACTATGGCTACACCTTC. Amino acids: CSARTDYGYTF.

The chain is built from TRBV6-1 and TRBJ1-2; D unresolved. The CDR3 contains 15 residues. The germline V gene has CDR1 MNHNS and CDR2 SASEGT. Trimming removed 3 bases from V and 6 bases from J, with 17 bases in between. Here the CDR3 DNA reads TGTGCCAGCAGTGATTCGGTGGTGGGGAGAAATGGCTACACCTTC. It yields the protein CASSDSVVGRNGYTF.